This T cell receptor beta chain appears in the sequencing data of a study of T cell responses to AZD1222 COVID-19 vaccine. Profiled with immunoSEQ multiplex PCR; TCRdb holds only in-frame clones, not every one. Altogether fewer than 6,000 clones are present, roughly 90% being singletons, with the ten largest covering around 4.9%. Whole-study findings and limits: Every sample of the repertoires postdated the peak T cell response.

Notes on this clone: Its specificity is not known.

The CDR3 contains 13 residues. Trimming pared 4 bases from V and 3 bases from J, leaving 10 bases between. The germline gives CDR1 GTSNPN, CDR2 SVGIG (reference sequence). This TCR was sampled from an adult who received the AZD1222 COVID-19 vaccine. The rearrangement joins TRBV30 to TRBJ1-5, with D possibly TRBD1 on 5 matching bases. The sample in question was peripheral blood, obtained 28 days after the second AZD1222 dose. The CDR3, as DNA: TGTGCCTGGACGATCGGGGCCAATCAGCCCCAGCATTTT. Amino acid sequence: CAWTIGANQPQHF.